This entry is about one T cell receptor (beta chain). This entry is derived from a study of shared clonotypes between healthy human individuals. Across the whole study: There were three CD4 naive, three CD4 memory, two CD8 naive and one CD8 memory plates per donor.

Template for every sorted-subset replicate PCR totaled roughly 210 ng DNA, 25,000 to 30,000 T cell genomes. Using immunoSEQ multiplex PCR, the repertoire was profiled, and TCRdb retains in-frame clones only, with some absent. The top ten clones hold 0.06% of a sample with about 530,000 clones, 90% to 96% of them seen once. CDR3 size: 14 residues. The ends were cut back, 6 bases at V and 2 bases at J, with 16 bases in the middle. The germline V gene encodes CDR1 SQVTM and CDR2 ANQGSEA. The study separated CD4+ cells into CD45RA+ naive and CD45RA-negative memory subsets. The clonotype originates from a woman in her 30s in good health. The sample comprised naive CD4+ T cells sorted from blood. Noted subset: CD45RA+ positively selected. J is TRBJ1-2 and V is TRBV29-1; D not resolved. The DNA for the CDR3 is TGCAGCGTGGAGTTGGACGGCGGGAACTATGGCTACACCTTC. Residues: CSVELDGGNYGYTF.